The clone carrying this TCR beta chain showed up just once. Under the authors' procedure: Counts of nucleated cells, estimated from reference gene primer amplification, were obtained. Clones were read by immunoSEQ multiplex PCR, and TCRdb kept only the in-frame ones, dropping some. V and J calls and clone size are as listed in that table; D and trimming were resolved from the DNA. The table includes about 180,000 clones, roughly 83% detected once. The entry originates in a study of blood T cell repertoires in COVID-19. Study background: Specimens from acute and convalescent COVID-19 originated in the United States, Italy and Spain. Sample material is recorded as cDNA or gDNA derived from T cells, B-cell-depleted T cells, or PBMCs.

Germline V gene sequence: CDR1 LNHDA, CDR2 SQIVND (reference sequence). This CDR3 has 13 residues. V was pared by 4 bases and J by 6 bases, with 11 bases between. Two negative PCRs, clearance, or symptom resolution had been documented for recovered Cohort 3 donors. Sequenced: PBMCs or T cells enriched from blood (not recorded which). The source is a woman aged 25 to 39 who had recovered from COVID-19. The chain links TRBV19 to TRBJ2-3; possible D gene TRBD1, 6 bases. CDR3 sequence (DNA): TGTGCCAGTAGTACAGGGGCCTGGGATACGCAGTATTTT. It codes for CASSTGAWDTQYF.